This is a list of T cell receptor beta chains from one sample in a study of T cells in Graves' hyperthyroidism and ophthalmopathy. MiXCR was run by TCRdb on the multiplex PCR reads, yielding one entry per CDR3 protein. The data show about 640,000 distinct CDR3 sequences, around 20% seen once. The sequenced sample consisted of blood. These receptors were obtained from a man aged 25 to 45 with Graves' ophthalmopathy. The CDR3 runs from the conserved cysteine through the conserved F or W. The D gene is left open where the match is weak. Clone size is shown for a subset of rows, as once, few, many or a class of expanded clone.

TGTGCCTGGGTACTAGCGGGAGGGACTGAGCAGTTCTTC	CAWVLAGGTEQFF	few	TRBV30	TRBJ2-1	TRBD2
TGTGCCAGCAGTTTGAAAAATTACAGTGAGCAGTTCTTC	CASSLKNYSEQFF	.	TRBV28	TRBJ2-1	.
TGCAGTGCTAGAGAGGGGGGCCTCGGGGAGCTGTTTTTT	CSAREGGLGELFF	many	TRBV20-1	TRBJ2-2	.
TGTGCCAGCAGTTTGGGCGACAGGGCTAGGTTCTTC	CASSLGDRARFF	few	TRBV28	TRBJ2-1	TRBD1
TGTGCCAGCAGCTTTGGAGGGCTGGGCACCGGGGAGCTGTTTTTT	CASSFGGLGTGELFF	few	TRBV7-3	TRBJ2-2	.
TGCGCCAGCAGCCAGGGACATAGGGAGACCCAGTACTTC	CASSQGHRETQYF	many	TRBV4-1	TRBJ2-5	.
TGTGCCAGCGGTGGGGGCGGGGACGAGCAGTACTTC	CASGGGGDEQYF	few	TRBV27	TRBJ2-7	.
TGTGCCAGCGCCACAAAGAGGGAACGCGGTAATGAAAAACTGTTTTTT	CASATKRERGNEKLFF	few	TRBV5-5	TRBJ1-4	.
TGTGCCAGCAGCTTTCCTCCCCCGGGACTAGCGGCCAGCTCCTACGAGCAGTACTTC	CASSFPPPGLAASSYEQYF	many	TRBV7-2	TRBJ2-7	TRBD2
TGTGCCAGCAGTCACACGGCAGGGGCGTCACAGCGGGACACAGATACGCAGTATTTT	CASSHTAGASQRDTDTQYF	many	TRBV28	TRBJ2-3	.
TGTGCCAGCAGCCATACGGGACTTTACTCCTACGAGCAGTACTTC	CASSHTGLYSYEQYF	.	TRBV14	TRBJ2-7	.
TGCAGTGCTGTACGACTAGCGGGATTCTCTGAGACCCAGTACTTC	CSAVRLAGFSETQYF	many	TRBV20-1	TRBJ2-5	TRBD2
TGTGCCAGCAGCCAAACTCGAACTGCCACTGAAGCTTTCTTT	CASSQTRTATEAFF	.	TRBV4-2	TRBJ1-1	.
TGTGCCAGCAGTTATTTTGGGGTGGAGACTGAAGCTTTCTTT	CASSYFGVETEAFF	few	TRBV6-9	TRBJ1-1	.
TGCGCCAGCAGCTGGAGGGGACAGGATAGCACAGATACGCAGTATTTT	CASSWRGQDSTDTQYF	few	TRBV5-1	TRBJ2-3	TRBD1
TGTGCCAGCGCGGAAGCTAGCGGGAGAATCGATGAGCAGTTCTTC	CASAEASGRIDEQFF	few	TRBV7-2	TRBJ2-1	TRBD2
TGTGCCAGCGGGGAGGACTTGAACACTGAAGCTTTCTTT	CASGEDLNTEAFF	many	TRBV13	TRBJ1-1	.
TGTGCCAGTAGTATAGATGGTACGCAGTATTTT	CASSIDGTQYF	.	TRBV19	TRBJ2-3	.
TGTGCCAGCAGCGAACCGGGACAGCGACACTCTGGAAACACCATATATTTT	CASSEPGQRHSGNTIYF	.	TRBV12-3/TRBV12-4	TRBJ1-3	TRBD1
TGTGCCATCAGTGACAGGGGGAGCGAGAACACTGAAGCTTTCTTT	CAISDRGSENTEAFF	.	TRBV10-3	TRBJ1-1	TRBD1
TGTGCCAGCAGCACGGACAGGGTCTATGGCTACACCTTC	CASSTDRVYGYTF	.	TRBV13	TRBJ1-2	TRBD1
TGTGCCAGCAGCAATAACCTTCCTAACTATGGCCACACCTTC	CASSNNLPNYGHTF	.	TRBV2	TRBJ1-2	.
TGTGCCAGCAGCTATAATGAGTCGTGGGCGCCGGCTTTCTTT	CASSYNESWAPAFF	.	TRBV7-2	TRBJ1-1	.
TGCAGCCCACTAGCGGGAGTAAATACGCAGTATTTT	CSPLAGVNTQYF	few	TRBV20-1	TRBJ2-3	TRBD2
TGTGCCGGCCGACTAGCGGGAGGGCCAGGGGATACGCAGTATTTT	CAGRLAGGPGDTQYF	.	TRBV6-2/TRBV6-3	TRBJ2-3	TRBD2
TGCAGTGCTAGAGATCAGAGCGGACTCTCTGGAAACACCATATATTTT	CSARDQSGLSGNTIYF	.	TRBV20-1	TRBJ1-3	.
TGTGCCTGTGGAGGGAATTCACCCCTCCACTTT	CACGGNSPLHF	.	TRBV5-4	TRBJ1-6	.
TGCGCCAGCAGCTTGAGACAGGGGAACGAGCAGTACTTC	CASSLRQGNEQYF	.	TRBV5-1	TRBJ2-7	TRBD1
TGTGCCAGTAGTATACAGGGGCCCAATCAGCCCCAGCATTTT	CASSIQGPNQPQHF	.	TRBV19	TRBJ1-5	.
TGTGCCAACAGACCCTTGGGAGATTTTTACTTCTACGAGCAGTACTTC	CANRPLGDFYFYEQYF	.	TRBV3-1	TRBJ2-7	.
TGTGCCAGCATCCAGACGGGGAGACTTTCCAATGAGCAGTTCTTC	CASIQTGRLSNEQFF	.	TRBV28	TRBJ2-1	.
TGCAGTGCTAGAAATCGACGGACAGGGAGGGACGAGCGGTACTTC	CSARNRRTGRDERYF	.	TRBV20-1	TRBJ2-7	.
TGTGCCAGCAGTTCTGAGGGGGCTAGCGGGAGGGGCAGGGAGCAGTTCTTC	CASSSEGASGRGREQFF	.	TRBV28	TRBJ2-1	TRBD2
TGCAGTGCTAGAGATCCAACGGAACAGCTTTATGGCTACACCTTC	CSARDPTEQLYGYTF	few	TRBV20-1	TRBJ1-2	.
TGCAGTGCTAGAGACGTACTAGCGGGAGGGCCCGCGAACACCGGGGAGCTGTTTTTT	CSARDVLAGGPANTGELFF	.	TRBV20-1	TRBJ2-2	TRBD2
TGCGCCAGCAGCTTGGCCCTGGGACAGGGGAACACTGAAGCTTTCTTT	CASSLALGQGNTEAFF	few	TRBV5-1	TRBJ1-1	TRBD1
TGTGCCAGCAGTTCAACTAGCGGACAAGAGACCCAGTACTTC	CASSSTSGQETQYF	.	TRBV6-5	TRBJ2-5	TRBD2
TGTGCCAGTAGTCCTAGGCGGCAGAATCAGCCCCAGCATTTT	CASSPRRQNQPQHF	.	TRBV19	TRBJ1-5	.
TGTGCCAGCAGTTACGGTACTGAGCAGTTCTTC	CASSYGTEQFF	.	TRBV6-5	TRBJ2-1	.
TGTGCCAGCACCCGACAGAACACTGAAGCTTTCTTT	CASTRQNTEAFF	.	TRBV7-2	TRBJ1-1	.
TGTGCCAGCAGTGTACAGGTCCACAATGAGCAGTTCTTC	CASSVQVHNEQFF	many	TRBV6-1	TRBJ2-1	.
TGTGCCACCTCGGACAGGGAAGAGGAGGGCTACACCTTC	CATSDREEEGYTF	.	TRBV19	TRBJ1-2	TRBD1
TGTGCCAGCAGTTTATGCGAGGGGATGCTCTATGGCTACACCTTC	CASSLCEGMLYGYTF	many	TRBV28	TRBJ1-2	.
TGTGCCAGCAGCCAAGATCCCCCTGGTGCAGATACGCAGTATTTT	CASSQDPPGADTQYF	.	TRBV3-1	TRBJ2-3	.
TGTGCCAGCAGCTCGGGCCCGACAGGACATAGCTCTGGGGCCAACGTCCTGACTTTC	CASSSGPTGHSSGANVLTF	few	TRBV7-9	TRBJ2-6	.
TGTGCCAGCAGCCAACAGCCAGGGGGTGGGACCGGGGAGCTGTTTTTT	CASSQQPGGGTGELFF	few	TRBV6-1	TRBJ2-2	TRBD1
TGTGCCAGCAGTTACGAAGCCGGGACAGGCTACAATGAGCAGTTCTTC	CASSYEAGTGYNEQFF	many	TRBV7-9	TRBJ2-1	TRBD1
TGTGCCAGCAGCGCCGGACCGAGTTGGGGCGGGGAGCTGTTTTTT	CASSAGPSWGGELFF	.	TRBV9	TRBJ2-2	.